This passage covers 7 T cell receptor beta chains from one sample sequenced in a study of shared clonotypes between healthy human individuals. Profiling relied on immunoSEQ multiplex PCR, and the TCRdb table lists in-frame clones only, not all of them. Counted here are 1 million to 1.2 million clones, roughly 80% occurring once; the ten biggest clones make up roughly 0.82%. The sequenced sample consisted of memory CD4+ T cells from PBMCs. As for subset: CD45RA-negative fraction. These receptors were taken from a man between 18 and 29 years old in good health. Some clones in this sample may be carry-over from other donors' samples.

The J gene is TRBJ2-1, the V gene TRBV4-3, with 10 bases aligning to TRBD2. Germline values: CDR1 LGHNA, CDR2 YSLEER. The J segment lost 4 bases and the V segment lost 4 bases, leaving 7 bases of the junction unmatched. CDR3 length: 16 amino acids. The CDR3 nucleotides read TGCGCCAGCAGCCGCCTAGCGGGAGAGTCGTACAATGAGCAGTTCTTC. As protein: CASSRLAGESYNEQFF.

The V and J genes are TRBV5-1 and TRBJ1-2; D remains unclear. The CDR3 contains 13 residues. Germline V gene data show CDR1 as SGHRS and CDR2 as YFSETQ. Trimming cost V 4 bases and J 1 base, with 8 bases left between them. CDR3 sequence reads: CASSPEDNYGYTF. DNA for the CDR3: TGCGCCAGCAGCCCGGAGGATAACTATGGCTACACCTTC.

This chain links TRBV14 with TRBJ2-5; 14 bases match TRBD2. The CDR3 spans 17 residues. The V gene's germline CDR1 is SGHDN and CDR2 FVKESK. Unmatched junction bases numbered 9, after V lost 4 bases and J lost 5 bases. CDR3 nucleotide sequence: TGTGCCAGCAGCCGCGGGACTAGCGGGAGTATCACTGAGACCCAGTACTTC. Protein sequence: CASSRGTSGSITETQYF.

The rearrangement uses TRBV28 and TRBJ2-1; TRBD1 matches at 7 bases. The CDR3 length is 15 residues. Trimming cost V 8 bases and J 5 bases; bases outside gene matches: 12. CDR1 is MDHEN and CDR2 is SYDVKM in the germline V gene. The CDR3 here is CASGVPGQNHNEQFF. The CDR3 DNA is TGTGCCAGCGGAGTACCGGGACAGAACCACAATGAGCAGTTCTTC.

This rearrangement joins TRBV27 to TRBJ1-2, with 10 positions matching TRBD1. CDR1 and CDR2 (germline): MNHEY, SMNVEV (reference sequence). The CDR3 runs 15 residues. The J segment lost 3 bases and the V segment lost 6 bases, leaving 7 bases of the junction unmatched. CDR3 sequence (DNA): TGTGCCAGCAGAAACTGGGACAGGGGCGACTATGGCTACACCTTC. This encodes CASRNWDRGDYGYTF.

In this sample, this clone turned up once. CDR3 nucleotides: TGTGCCAGCAGCCTGGAAGCCGTAGGCGCCGGGGAGCTGTTTTTT. Protein product: CASSLEAVGAGELFF. V and J are TRBV5-6 and TRBJ2-2; D is ambiguous. The germline V gene has CDR1 SGHDT and CDR2 YYEEEE. There are 15 residues in the CDR3. V lost 4 bases, J lost 6 bases, and 16 bases lay in between.

Written as DNA, the CDR3 is TGTGCCAGCAGTGCCGGACAGGGGGCCAAAAACATTCAGTACTTC. Translated: CASSAGQGAKNIQYF. This sequence joins TRBV6-1 and TRBJ2-4; 9 bases fit TRBD1. CDR1 and CDR2 from the germline V gene are MNHNS and SASEGT. The length of the CDR3 is 15 residues. With V trimmed by 4 bases and J by 1 base, 2 bases remained unmatched.